This T cell receptor beta chain was sequenced during a study of shared clonotypes between healthy human individuals. Broader study findings: The naive CD4 repertoires of a handful of donors were compared, and roughly 5% of clonotypes were shared.

Details on this clone: Its specificity is unknown.

Germline V gene lookup returns CDR1 SGHTS and CDR2 YDEGEE. V shed 2 bases and J shed 5 bases, with 10 bases lying between them. The CDR3 runs 13 residues. Naive CD45RA+ and memory CD45RA-negative subsets were split from CD4+ cells. The table came from immunoSEQ multiplex PCR; TCRdb's copy has only in-frame clones and leaves some out. The profile shows 850,000 to 1,200,000 clones, under 80% of them singletons. The TCR sequence derives from a man in his late teens or twenties in good health. V usage is TRBV5-8 and J usage is TRBJ2-5, with D hard to call. The sequencing sample was made of memory CD4+ T cells sorted from blood. Subset of the sample: CD45RA-negative fraction. The chain's CDR3 is CASSFPGVETQYF. For the CDR3, the DNA is TGTGCCAGCAGCTTTCCTGGGGTCGAGACCCAGTACTTC.